This T cell receptor (beta chain) was retrieved from a study of blood T cells in healthy people across ages. V lost 5 bases and J lost 8, with 18 bases in between. This CDR3 region has 15 residues. The V gene's germline CDR1 is SEHNR and CDR2 FQNEAQ (reference sequence). Concerning this clonotype itself: Its cognate antigen is unknown.

Study results and limitations: Older age coincided with a roughly linear decline in TCR beta diversity per million T cells.

Using a J-beta primer mix together with a sample-barcoded 5' primer, a second PCR was run for about 7 to 12 cycles. Every individual sample yielded 2.5 million or more paired-end reads (each containing CDR3). TCRdb ran MiXCR on the 5' RACE reads and lists one entry per CDR3 protein. There are about 830,000 distinct CDR3 sequences in the sample; under 80% occur only once, and around a quarter lies in the top ten. The clonotype originates from a man aged 30 to 39 in good health. The rearrangement joins TRBV7-9 to TRBJ1-4; D unclear. The sequenced sample consisted of blood. The CDR3 nucleotides read TGTGCCAGCAGCGCCCCAGGAGGGCGGGAAGAAAAACTGTTTTTT. This gives the protein CASSAPGGREEKLFF. Full variable domain (missing parts from reference TRBV7-9 and TRBJ1-4): DTGVSQNPRHKITKRGQNVTFRCDPISEHNRLYWYRQTLGQGPEFLTYFQNEAQLEKSRLLSDRFSAERPKGSFSTLEIQRTEQGDSAMYLCASSAPGGREEKLFFGSGTQLSVL.